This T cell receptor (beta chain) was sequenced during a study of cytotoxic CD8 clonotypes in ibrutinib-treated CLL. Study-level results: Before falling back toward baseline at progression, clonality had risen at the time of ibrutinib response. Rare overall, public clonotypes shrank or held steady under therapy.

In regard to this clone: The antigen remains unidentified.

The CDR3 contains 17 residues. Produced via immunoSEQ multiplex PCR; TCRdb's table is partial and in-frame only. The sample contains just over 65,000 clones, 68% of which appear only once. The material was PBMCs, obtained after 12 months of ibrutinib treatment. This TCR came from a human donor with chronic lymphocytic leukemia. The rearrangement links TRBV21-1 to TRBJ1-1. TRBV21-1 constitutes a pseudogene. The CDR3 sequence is CASSKVGEQEPNTEAFF. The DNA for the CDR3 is TGTGCCAGCAGCAAAGTGGGGGAACAGGAACCGAACACTGAAGCTTTCTTT.